This TCR beta chain emerged from a study of CD8 T cells in Susac syndrome (dated by TCRdb to between 2019 and 2020). Background for the entire study: The study used repertoire sequencing to test whether antigen drove CD8+ T cell activation and differentiation in Susac syndrome. Clonality of the CD8+ T cell repertoire was compared between about a dozen healthy donors, roughly 14 Susac syndrome patients and about 15 multiple sclerosis patients. Points the paper makes about the study in general: The number of individuals in the TCR sequencing and HLA analysis was recognized as being relatively small.

As regards this clonotype: Its target antigen remains unknown. Base qualities are not provided; no much larger clone lies one nucleotide away.

Peripheral blood CD8+ and CD4+ T cells from healthy donors, Susac syndrome patients and multiple sclerosis patients were profiled using high-throughput TCR beta sequencing. The multiple sclerosis controls were treatment-naive patients who had stable or active relapsing-remitting disease and met the revised McDonald criteria. Bulk CD8+ and CD4+ T cells were purified by magnetic negative isolation, while CD8+ TEMRA cells were enriched using FACS. Blood was drawn into EDTA tubes, processed within 24 hours, and PBMCs were isolated by density gradient centrifugation. PBMCs intended for TCR sequencing were cryopreserved in liquid nitrogen and were subsequently thawed in a 37 degrees C water bath. Purity of sorted or isolated CD4+, CD8+ and CD8+ TEMRA cells was at least 90%. RNA was extracted using the RNeasy kit, and 0.5 to 1 microgram was reverse transcribed with random hexamers. The immunoSEQ multiplex PCR assay, covering 54 Vbeta and 13 Jbeta segments, was used to amplify TCR beta CDR3 regions. Bias from PCR amplification was corrected by using a synthetic template baseline for primer optimization and for computational correction. Processing in the source paper ran as follows. Reads were assigned to V, D and J genes according to IMGT and analyzed in immunoSEQ Analyzer, with only productive sequences retained. To calculate clonality, Shannon entropy was normalized by log2 of the number of productive unique sequences and then subtracted from one. Public and private clones were assessed among the 100 most prevalent clones of each patient and control. Clones were defined as Susac-specific when absent from the healthy and MS cohorts, from 1,000 to 1,100 published viral clones and from other ImmuneACCESS disease sequences. TCRdb ran its own pipeline on the public reads, namely fastp trimming at Q25 and MiXCR clone calling, and kept in-frame beta chains. One record per CDR3 amino acid sequence lists the most common genes and DNA. The V and J calls reflect TCRdb's pipeline rather than the authors' work. The sample table records 400,000 or so distinct CDR3 sequences; more than 80% of these occur just once. Together, the top ten hold under 0.15% of the sample.

V has 0 bases trimmed and J has 3 bases trimmed; junction bases matching no gene number 6. CDR1 SGHRS and CDR2 YFSETQ are derived from the germline V gene. Including cysteine and phenylalanine, the CDR3 has 15 amino acids. The kept DNA is CDR3 alone, 45 bases in frame from the first base. Sequencing was carried out using CD8+ T cells from PBMCs. The origin of this receptor is a human donor with multiple sclerosis. The chain uses TRBV5-1 and TRBJ2-7, and TRBD1 aligns with 7 junction nucleotides. The CDR3 in this case is CASSLGQGPGYEQYF. The nucleotides read TGCGCCAGCAGCTTGGGACAGGGTCCAGGCTACGAGCAGTACTTC.